This section outlines one TCR beta chain sequence together with its context. Its antigen target is currently unknown. No much larger clone is present one base from it, and per-base qualities are unavailable. This specimen belongs to a study of blood T cell repertoires in COVID-19 (dated by TCRdb to 2020 to 2022). Broadly, across the study: Samples from collaborators originated in the United States, Italy and Spain and spanned both the acute and convalescent phases of COVID-19. Sample metadata almost always included a de-identified subject ID, COVID-19 status, age in years and sex. The samples were drawn from the first 160 participants of the ongoing ImmuneRACE study and from 1,254 subjects provided by 6 global collaborators. The repertoires were released in a freely available public database intended as a resource for research on the immune response to SARS-CoV-2. HLA class I and class II types, where available, came from metadata supplied by the sample provider rather than from assay-based typing. The material from the prospective study consisted of cDNA or gDNA derived from T cells, B-cell-depleted T cells, or PBMCs. Deeply sampled blood TCRbeta repertoires from subjects exposed to, actively infected with, or recovered from COVID-19 were included in the dataset.

Collaborating institutions collected whole blood in K2EDTA tubes following their own protocols. For TCRbeta analysis, collaborator samples were shipped as frozen whole blood, as isolated PBMCs, or as DNA extracted from either sample type. Broader findings and caveats from the paper: The quantity of clinical and demographic metadata differed by source and by participant and was supplied without curation.

TCRbeta CDR3 regions were amplified from genomic DNA by means of the immunoSEQ Assay, a bias-controlled multiplex PCR. In the original analysis: The number of nucleated cells in each sample was estimated from the amplification of reference gene primers within the assay. Sequence reads were collapsed and filtered to measure the absolute abundance of every unique TCRbeta CDR3 rearrangement. For each sample, productive Simpson clonality was calculated as the square root of Simpson's diversity index over productive rearrangements. Imported from immuneACCESS, the table was reduced by TCRdb to in-frame sequences with V and J called. These copies leave out some clones; in studies compared against another copy, an unresolved V gene accounts for under half, and the cause of the remainder is not known. That table furnishes V, J and clone size, whereas the DNA furnished D and trimming. In this sample the table shows some 89,000 clones, roughly nine tenths of which occur a single time. About 2.5% of the sample comes from the top ten.

The germline V gene (reference sequence) gives CDR1 as GTSNPN and CDR2 as SVGIG. The CDR3 starts with the cysteine, ends with the phenylalanine, and has 11 residues. Only the CDR3 region is kept as DNA, spanning 33 bases read in frame from base 1. V sheds 7 bases and J sheds 5 bases, leaving 11 bases between their ends. This TCR was sampled from a man in his fifties or sixties with acute or convalescent COVID-19. The specimen was peripheral blood. Recombination joined TRBV30 with TRBJ2-5; perhaps TRBD1 is the D gene, with 6 bases matching. The CDR3 protein: CAYRARETQYF. The DNA is TGTGCCTACAGGGCCCGGGAGACCCAGTACTTC.